Following are 3 T cell receptor beta chains from one sample sequenced in a study of CD8+ T cells in alopecia areata. It was cDNA, reverse transcribed from extracted RNA, that served as the sequencing template. Generated by immunoSEQ multiplex PCR, the TCRdb table keeps only in-frame clones and is missing some. This sample has 120,000 or so clones, with roughly 58% found just once. The source material was CD4+ T cells sorted from blood, sampled at week 0. Source of these receptors: a human donor with alopecia areata.

The gene calls are TRBV5-1 and TRBJ2-3; TRBD1 aligns across 11 bases. J lost 4 bases, V lost 5 bases, and 3 bases had no gene match. The CDR3 sequence is 14 residues long. Germline V lookup: CDR1 SGHRS, CDR2 YFSETQ. The CDR3 region is CASSSGQGADTQYF. DNA for the CDR3: TGCGCCAGCAGTTCGGGACAGGGGGCAGATACGCAGTATTTT.

This clone has just a few counts. This chain links TRBV5-1 with TRBJ2-2; D not resolved. The CDR3 spans 14 residues. The germline V gene encodes CDR1 SGHRS and CDR2 YFSETQ. Between the trimmed V and J ends, which lost 5 bases and 0 bases, there was a span of 8 bases. In DNA, the CDR3 is TGCGCCAGCAGTAAAGATACGAACACCGGGGAGCTGTTTTTT. Translated, it gives CASSKDTNTGELFF.

The genes are TRBV18 and TRBJ2-7; D might be TRBD1 (6 bases). The CDR3 runs to 14 residues. Trimming took off 3 bases at V and 4 bases at J, with 13 bases between the two ends. Germline V gene lookup returns CDR1 KGHSH and CDR2 LQKENI. CDR3 loop: CASSPGRGEYEQYF. Written as DNA, the CDR3 is TGTGCCAGCTCACCTGGCAGGGGAGAATACGAGCAGTACTTC.